A single sample gave rise to the 8 T cell receptor beta chains below, sequenced in a study of blood T cells in healthy people across ages. With a J-beta primer mix and a sample-barcoded 5' primer, a second PCR ran 7 to 11 cycles. TCRdb itself ran the 5' RACE reads through MiXCR, one entry per CDR3 protein. The sample records some 700,000 distinct CDR3 sequences, roughly 20% being singletons. Sequenced input: blood. The receptors shown here come from a man aged 65 to 85 in good health.

This chain uses TRBV29-1 with TRBJ2-3, with TRBD1 identical over 8 bases. Germline CDR1 is SQVTM and CDR2 is ANQGSEA. The length of the CDR3 is 13 residues. CDR3 amino acids: CSARQGAGDTQYF. The CDR3 DNA reads TGCAGTGCCCGGCAGGGGGCCGGAGATACGCAGTATTTT.

The chain couples TRBV28 to TRBJ2-3, with 10 positions matching TRBD1. This CDR3 is 15 amino acids long. V dropped 7 bases and J dropped 7; count of bases not matched to a gene: 11. Germline V gene lookup returns CDR1 MDHEN and CDR2 SYDVKM. The CDR3 region is CASIFAGQGTHTQYF. CDR3 nucleotide sequence: TGTGCCAGCATCTTTGCGGGACAGGGGACACATACGCAGTATTTT.

The table lists this clonotype with a few counts. The gene calls are TRBV12-3 or TRBV12-4 and TRBJ2-2; D may be TRBD2 (5 bases). Trimming left V 7 bases short and J 1 base short, with 10 bases between. The CDR3 contains 14 residues. The CDR3 loop is CASKGTRNTGELFF. The CDR3 nucleotides are TGTGCCAGCAAGGGTACTAGGAACACCGGGGAGCTGTTTTTT.

This clonotype was seen only a few times. The chain recombines TRBV6-6 with TRBJ2-5; 7 bases match TRBD2. The J call may be incorrect, as the DNA end agrees better with TRBJ2-1. CDR3 length: 15 amino acids. The germline V gene has CDR1 MNHNY and CDR2 SVGAGI (reference sequence). The CDR3 here is CASSPARGTIYEQFF. CDR3 DNA: TGTGCCAGCAGTCCGGCGCGGGGGACTATATATGAGCAGTTCTTC.

This clonotype was recorded many times. This sequence joins TRBV6-5 and TRBJ2-5, with unresolved D. CDR3 length: 15 residues. Deletions cut 0 bases from V and 2 bases from J, with 10 bases between. The V gene's germline CDR1 is MNHEY and CDR2 SVGAGI. The CDR3 DNA sequence: TGTGCCAGCAGTTACTCAACAGCCCGGCAAGAGACCCAGTACTTC. Translation gives CASSYSTARQETQYF.

This chain's CDR3 is CSAINILAGYNEQFF. CDR3 coding DNA: TGCAGTGCGATAAATATACTAGCGGGCTACAATGAGCAGTTCTTC. The rearrangement links TRBV20-1 to TRBJ2-1, with TRBD2 matching 9 bases. This CDR3 region has 15 residues. Germline values: CDR1 DFQATT, CDR2 SNEGSKA (reference sequence). V shed 6 bases, J shed 3 bases, and the junction held 9 bases outside the gene matches.

This chain joins TRBV12-3 or TRBV12-4 and TRBJ1-2, with D hard to call. CDR3 length: 14 amino acids. Trimming took off 1 base at V and 3 bases at J, with 9 bases between the two ends. The chain's CDR3 is CASSLGGNDYGYTF. CDR3 sequence (DNA): TGTGCCAGCAGTTTAGGGGGTAACGACTATGGCTACACCTTC.

The rearrangement joins TRBV5-1 to TRBJ2-5; D unresolved. The CDR3 spans 15 residues. V was pared by 0 bases and J by 5 bases, with 14 bases between. Germline-derived CDR1 and CDR2 are SGHRS and YFSETQ. CDR3 residues: CASSLVQQDLETQYF. Here the CDR3 DNA reads TGCGCCAGCAGCTTGGTGCAGCAAGATTTGGAGACCCAGTACTTC. The variable domain in full, completed from reference TRBV5-1 and TRBJ2-5, reads KAGVTQTPRYLIKTRGQQVTLSCSPISGHRSVSWYQQTPGQGLQFLFEYFSETQRNKGNFPGRFSGRQFSNSRSEMNVSTLELGDSALYLCASSLVQQDLETQYFGPGTRLLVL.